This T cell receptor (beta chain) is from a study of T cell responses to AZD1222 COVID-19 vaccine (dated by TCRdb to 2020 to 2023). In terms of the full investigation: AZD1222 recipients with second doses at about 4 weeks or about 12 weeks were pooled, because spike-specific TCR depth and breadth did not differ between schedules. TCR sequencing covered fewer than 250 trial participants: 207 given two doses of AZD1222 and 26 given two doses of MenACWY control vaccine. Trial participants were enrolled by age into subgroups of 18-55, 56-69 and 70-plus years, and around 150, 29 and 61 TCR-sequenced participants, respectively, were included in these subgroups. Broad study findings and their caveats: Most participants were white British and females outnumbered males, and the authors suggested that clonal diversity may have been underestimated. Conclusions about previously exposed vaccinees were limited because only a handful of AZD1222 recipients were SARS-CoV-2 seropositive at baseline. Because no day 14 peak-response samples were available, the repertoires could be characterized only after the peak T cell response. Epitopes outside the regions mutated in the B.1.351 and B.1.1.7 variants were reportedly recognized by nearly half of the unique spike-specific TCRs. The 56-69-year group was small, and its depth increase did not reach significance, likely because of low power. The vaccine-associated CD4 TCRs covered the entire spike protein, and the dominant responses fell in regions 160-218 and 743-854. A significant rise in spike-specific TCR breadth and depth was observed after two AZD1222 doses relative to day 0 and relative to MenACWY recipients.

The CDR3 regions of human TCRbeta chains were subjected to immunosequencing. Regarding the original processing steps: Repertoire TCRs were matched against a reference library of SARS-CoV-2-specific TCRs generated with the MIRA antigen-specificity platform. Breadth was defined as the fraction of unique TCRs that were SARS-CoV-2-associated. Depth was defined as the fraction of total T cells that were SARS-CoV-2-associated. Using the MIRA data, each spike-specific TCR was assigned both to the spike region to which the TCR was reactive and to a CD4 or CD8 class. Log10-transformed breadth and depth values were compared by one-way ANOVA with Sidak's multiple comparisons tests. TCRdb limited this immuneACCESS table to in-frame rearrangements with V and J called. A share of clones is missing; checked studies link under half to unresolved V genes, and the rest is unexplained. V, J and clone size derive from that table, while D and trimming were established from the DNA sequence. A total of around 99,000 clones appear in this sample, roughly 92% of them only once. The biggest ten clones account for roughly 13% of the sample.

Only one count was recorded for this clone. No antigen is known for it. Base qualities are not at hand, and no much larger clone is one base apart. Spanning cysteine to phenylalanine, the CDR3 consists of 11 amino acids. The entry retains the CDR3 DNA only, 33 bases that are in frame from base 1. The germline V end is reduced by 5 bases and the J end by 6 bases; junction bases left unmatched: 3. In the germline V gene, CDR1 corresponds to SQVTM and CDR2 to ANQGSEA. The time point label for this specimen denotes: baseline before first vaccination. Vaccinee samples came from UK trials COV001 and COV002, including a single-blind randomized controlled phase 2/3 trial of AZD1222 (ChAdOx1 nCoV-19) in healthy adults. For TCRbeta chain sequencing, PBMC samples were collected from trial participants at day 0 and at day 28 after the second dose.

This clonotype originated in an adult in good health. This specimen was peripheral blood, taken on day 0 of AZD1222 vaccination. The rearranged chain carries TRBV29-1 and TRBJ1-2, with 7 bases aligning to TRBD1. CDR3 sequence: CSVYRGNGYTF. The sequenced DNA: TGCAGCGTTTACAGGGGAAATGGCTACACCTTC.